These 4 T cell receptor beta chains were all obtained from the same sample, sequenced in a study of T cell repertoires in cytomegalovirus infection. TCRdb called the reads again in MiXCR, with one record for every CDR3 protein. The sample yields 630,000 or so distinct CDR3 sequences, more than 20% seen once. The sequenced sample consisted of CD8+ T cells from PBMCs. The receptors shown here come from a human donor in good health (CMV status not recorded). Some clones in this sample may be carry-over from other donors' samples.

This clonotype was counted ten times or more. The rearrangement uses TRBV7-9 and TRBJ2-5; D ambiguous. Germline loops: CDR1 SEHNR, CDR2 FQNEAQ (reference sequence). The CDR3 has 12 amino acids. The V and J ends lost 5 bases and 1 base respectively, with 5 bases between them. The CDR3 bases are TGTGCCAGCAGCCACTCCCAAGAGACCCAGTACTTC. Its protein is CASSHSQETQYF.

This clonotype came up a few times. The gene calls are TRBV7-9 and TRBJ2-5, with 10 bases lining up with TRBD2. Germline V lookup: CDR1 SEHNR, CDR2 FQNEAQ (reference sequence). J gave up 5 bases and V 3 bases, and 3 bases lay outside the gene matches. The CDR3 spans 14 residues. DNA for the CDR3: TGTGCCAGCAGCTTTCTAGCGGGGGATGAGACCCAGTACTTC. As protein: CASSFLAGDETQYF. Together with reference TRBV7-9 and TRBJ2-5, the CDR3 gives the full variable domain: DTGVSQNPRHKITKRGQNVTFRCDPISEHNRLYWYRQTLGQGPEFLTYFQNEAQLEKSRLLSDRFSAERPKGSFSTLEIQRTEQGDSAMYLCASSFLAGDETQYFGPGTRLLVL.

The chain uses TRBV7-9 and TRBJ2-5, with 7 bases fitting TRBD2. V lost 10 bases and J lost 3; bases outside the gene matches: 8. The germline gives CDR1 SEHNR, CDR2 FQNEAQ (reference sequence). CDR3 length: 13 amino acids. CDR3 nucleotide sequence: TGTGCCACCGAGCTTCGGGGGGAAGAGACCCAGTACTTC. It specifies CATELRGEETQYF.

There are many counts of this clonotype. The chain has TRBV7-2 and TRBJ2-1; 11 positions match TRBD2. In germline, CDR1 is SGHTA, CDR2 FQGNSA. The CDR3 contains 15 residues. V dropped 3 bases and J dropped 7; count of bases not matched to a gene: 5. The CDR3 spells CASSFYLAGGNEQFF. The CDR3 nucleotides read TGTGCCAGCAGCTTTTATCTAGCGGGGGGTAATGAGCAGTTCTTC. The full variable domain, its missing parts supplied by reference TRBV7-2 and TRBJ2-1, is GAGVSQSPSNKVTEKGKDVELRCDPISGHTALYWYRQSLGQGLEFLIYFQGNSAPDKSGLPSDRFSAERTGGSVSTLTIQRTQQEDSAVYLCASSFYLAGGNEQFFGPGTRLTVL.